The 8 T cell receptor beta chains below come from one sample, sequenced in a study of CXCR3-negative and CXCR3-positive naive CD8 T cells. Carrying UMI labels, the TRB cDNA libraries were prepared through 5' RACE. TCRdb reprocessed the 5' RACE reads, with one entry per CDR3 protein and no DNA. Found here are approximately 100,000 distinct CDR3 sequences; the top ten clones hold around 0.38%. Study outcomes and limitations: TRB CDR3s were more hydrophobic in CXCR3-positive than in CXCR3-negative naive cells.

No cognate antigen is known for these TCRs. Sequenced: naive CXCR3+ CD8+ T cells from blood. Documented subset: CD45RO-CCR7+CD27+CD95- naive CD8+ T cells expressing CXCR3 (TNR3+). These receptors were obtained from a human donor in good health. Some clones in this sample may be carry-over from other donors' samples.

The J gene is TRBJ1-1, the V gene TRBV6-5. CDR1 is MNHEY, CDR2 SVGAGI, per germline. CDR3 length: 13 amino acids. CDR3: CASSYPDGAEAFF.

This CDR3 is CASTGSTGELFF. This chain joins TRBV7-9 and TRBJ2-2. The germline V gene has CDR1 SEHNR and CDR2 FQNEAQ (reference sequence). The length of the CDR3 is 12 residues.

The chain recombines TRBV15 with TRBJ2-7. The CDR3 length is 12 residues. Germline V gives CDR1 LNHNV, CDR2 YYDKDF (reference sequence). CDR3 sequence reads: CATSRDYDEQYF.

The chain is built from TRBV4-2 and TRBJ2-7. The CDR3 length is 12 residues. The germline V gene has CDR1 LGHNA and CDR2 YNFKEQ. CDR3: CASSQTYYEQYF.

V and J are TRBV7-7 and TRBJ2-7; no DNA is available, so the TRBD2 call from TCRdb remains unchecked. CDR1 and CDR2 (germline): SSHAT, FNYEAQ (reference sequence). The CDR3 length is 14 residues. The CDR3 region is CASSPEGQLYEQYF.

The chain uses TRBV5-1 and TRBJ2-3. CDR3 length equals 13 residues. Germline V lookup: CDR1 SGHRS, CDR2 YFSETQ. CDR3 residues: CASSMDSTDTQYF.

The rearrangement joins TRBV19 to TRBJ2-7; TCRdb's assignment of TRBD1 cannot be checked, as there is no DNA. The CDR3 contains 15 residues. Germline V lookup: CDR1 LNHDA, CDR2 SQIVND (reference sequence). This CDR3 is CASSPWTGGEYEQYF.

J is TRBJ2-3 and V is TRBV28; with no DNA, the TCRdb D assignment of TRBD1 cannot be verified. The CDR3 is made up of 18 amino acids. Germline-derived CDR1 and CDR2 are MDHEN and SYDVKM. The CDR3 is CASSSPSHGTRSTDTQYF. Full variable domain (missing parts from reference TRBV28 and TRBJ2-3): DVKVTQSSRYLVKRTGEKVFLECVQDMDHENMFWYRQDPGLGLRLIYFSYDVKMKEKGDIPEGYSVSREKKERFSLILESASTNQTSMYLCASSSPSHGTRSTDTQYFGPGTRLTVL.